Below, 27 T cell receptor beta chains from the same sample are listed, as sequenced in a study of blood T cell repertoires in COVID-19. Clones were read by immunoSEQ multiplex PCR, and TCRdb kept only the in-frame ones, dropping some. The sample contains 140,000 or so clones, around 86% of which appear only once. The specimen was peripheral blood. The receptors shown here come from a human donor in a cohort sampled during active COVID-19.

Comment on this clone: This sample also contains other DNA sequences that code for the same CDR3. The rearrangement joins TRBV7-2 to TRBJ2-1; 9 bases map to TRBD2. Germline CDR1 reads SGHTA; CDR2 reads FQGNSA. The trim removed 6 bases at V and 4 bases at J, leaving 1 base unmatched. The CDR3 sequence is 13 residues long. The CDR3 nucleotides are TGTGCCAGCAGGACTAGCGGTTACAATGAGCAGTTCTTC. The encoded protein is CASRTSGYNEQFF.

This chain links TRBV24-1 with TRBJ2-1; 7 positions match TRBD1. The CDR3 has 15 residues. Looked up from germline, CDR1 is KGHDR and CDR2 is SFDVKD. V lost 4 bases and J lost 2; bases outside the gene matches: 4. The CDR3 DNA follows: TGTGCCACCAGTGACCTAGGGGGCCCCTACAATGAGCAGTTCTTC. Its translation is CATSDLGGPYNEQFF.

The V and J genes are TRBV7-8 and TRBJ2-3; 11 nucleotides match TRBD1. V lost 6 bases and J lost 6; bases outside the gene matches: 11. The CDR3 has 16 amino acids. Germline V gene lookup returns CDR1 SGHVS and CDR2 FQNEAQ. For the CDR3, the DNA is TGTGCCAGCAGAACTCCGGGACAGGGGGTGTCGGATACGCAGTATTTT. Its translation: CASRTPGQGVSDTQYF.

The rearrangement joins TRBV4-1 to TRBJ2-7; D is uncertain. V lost 4 bases to trimming and J lost 2 bases, with 12 bases between them. This CDR3 has 14 amino acids. Germline V CDR1 and CDR2: MGHRA, YSYEKL. Written as DNA, the CDR3 is TGCGCCAGCAGCCCCTCGTTCGGAGCCTACGAGCAGTACTTC. As protein: CASSPSFGAYEQYF.

This clone was counted a single time. The V and J genes are TRBV7-8 and TRBJ1-3; D perhaps matches TRBD1 (6 bases). V dropped 4 bases and J dropped 3 bases, with 10 bases sitting between them. The CDR3 consists of 14 residues. Germline V CDR1 and CDR2: SGHVS, FQNEAQ. CDR3 in amino acids: CASSSGQFGNTIYF. For the CDR3, the DNA is TGTGCCAGCAGCTCTGGACAGTTTGGAAACACCATATATTTT.

This chain joins TRBV11-2 and TRBJ2-3; 9 positions match TRBD2. This CDR3 is 15 amino acids long. Germline CDR1 reads SGHAT; CDR2 reads FQNNGV. After removal of 5 bases from V and 3 bases from J, the junction contained 6 bases not matched to a gene. The CDR3 region has the DNA TGTGCCAGCAGCACCCCGGGACTAGCAACAGATACGCAGTATTTT. Amino acids: CASSTPGLATDTQYF.

The CDR3 loop reads CASSLAGGPGTQYF. The CDR3 DNA follows: TGTGCCAGCAGTCTAGCGGGAGGGCCGGGGACCCAGTACTTC. The rearrangement joins TRBV7-9 to TRBJ2-5; 12 positions agree with TRBD2. The CDR3 runs to 14 residues. With V trimmed by 6 bases and J by 7 bases, 6 bases remained unmatched. Germline-derived CDR1 and CDR2 are SEHNR and FQNEAQ (reference sequence).

This rearrangement joins TRBV19 to TRBJ1-2, with D hard to call. The CDR3 runs 13 residues. CDR1 is LNHDA, CDR2 SQIVND, per germline (reference sequence). V lost 3 bases and J lost 7, with 12 bases in between. CDR3 in amino acids: CASSIQSRRGYTF. The CDR3 nucleotides read TGTGCCAGTAGTATCCAGAGCAGGCGTGGCTACACCTTC.

V gene TRBV12-3 or TRBV12-4 combines with J gene TRBJ1-1; D call uncertain. There are 13 residues in the CDR3. V was shortened by 10 bases and J by 7 bases, with 19 bases between the two germline ends. The DNA of the CDR3 is TGTGCCATCAGGTTCGGGTCGCGGGTTGAAGCTTTCTTT. This codes for CAIRFGSRVEAFF.

The genes are TRBV27 and TRBJ2-7, with a weak D call TRBD1 (6 bases). From germline, CDR1 is MNHEY and CDR2 SMNVEV (reference sequence). V was shortened by 3 bases and J by 0 bases, with 12 bases between the two germline ends. The CDR3 runs to 15 residues. The CDR3 loop is CASSLRQAISYEQYF. The CDR3 DNA reads as TGTGCCAGCAGTTTGAGACAGGCGATCTCCTACGAGCAGTACTTC.

V usage is TRBV5-4 and J usage is TRBJ1-6; the match to TRBD1 covers 7 bases. The CDR3 length is 16 residues. J lost 6 bases, V lost 0 bases, and 6 bases had no gene match. CDR1 SGHNT and CDR2 YYREEE come from the germline V gene (reference sequence). The CDR3 coding sequence is TGTGCCAGCAGCTTGGGACAGGGCTTCAGTAATTCACCCCTCCACTTT. Protein: CASSLGQGFSNSPLHF.

This clone has just one count. This chain uses TRBV21-1 with TRBJ2-5; whether TRBD2, the table's D call, matches the DNA was not checked. TRBV21-1 is recorded as a pseudogene. The CDR3 is made up of 17 amino acids. In DNA, the CDR3 is TGTGCCAGCAGCTTCCGAAACGGGACTAGGAGGAAGGAGACCCAGTACTTC. This codes for CASSFRNGTRRKETQYF.

This chain uses TRBV5-1 with TRBJ1-3, with unresolved D. CDR3 length: 16 residues. Trimming removed 0 bases from V and 3 bases from J, with 13 bases in between. CDR1 and CDR2 (germline): SGHRS, YFSETQ. This chain's CDR3 is CASSLEARSGGNTIYF. In DNA form, the CDR3 reads TGCGCCAGCAGCTTGGAGGCCAGGAGCGGTGGAAACACCATATATTTT.

The rearrangement uses TRBV28 and TRBJ1-2; D ambiguous. The CDR3 extends over 14 amino acids. From germline, CDR1 is MDHEN and CDR2 SYDVKM. Trimming took off 6 bases at V and 2 bases at J, with 13 bases between the two ends. CDR3 nucleotides: TGTGCCAGCAGGGCCCCAGGATCCAACTATGGCTACACCTTC. As protein: CASRAPGSNYGYTF.

The V call is TRBV5-1, the J call TRBJ2-7; 7 bases line up with TRBD2. CDR1 and CDR2 (germline): SGHRS, YFSETQ. The CDR3 loop spans 13 amino acids. V was pared by 4 bases and J by 7 bases, with 8 bases of the junction left unmatched. CDR3 sequence reads: CASSGSGKDEQYF. The CDR3, as DNA: TGCGCCAGCAGCGGAAGCGGGAAGGATGAGCAGTACTTC. Drawing the rest from reference TRBV5-1 and TRBJ2-7, the complete variable domain is KAGVTQTPRYLIKTRGQQVTLSCSPISGHRSVSWYQQTPGQGLQFLFEYFSETQRNKGNFPGRFSGRQFSNSRSEMNVSTLELGDSALYLCASSGSGKDEQYFGPGTRLTVT.

This chain connects TRBV5-8 to TRBJ2-7; possibly TRBD2 for D (6 bases). Germline V CDR1 and CDR2: SGHTS, YDEGEE. Between the trimmed V and J ends, which lost 0 bases and 0 bases, there was a span of 13 bases. CDR3 size: 16 residues. CDR3 sequence: CASSLGRGALSYEQYF. CDR3 bases: TGTGCCAGCAGCTTGGGGCGCGGGGCCCTCTCCTACGAGCAGTACTTC.

The J gene is TRBJ2-5, the V gene TRBV9; 13 positions match TRBD2. The V segment lost 0 bases and the J segment 3 bases; nucleotides outside the gene matches: 8. CDR1 and CDR2 (germline): SGDLS, YYNGEE. The CDR3 runs to 18 residues. The CDR3 reads CASSVVPVTSGRKETQYF. The CDR3 DNA sequence: TGTGCCAGCAGCGTAGTTCCTGTGACTAGCGGGAGGAAAGAGACCCAGTACTTC.

This chain uses TRBV28 with TRBJ1-5; possible D gene TRBD1, 5 bases. This CDR3 comprises 16 residues. Between the trimmed V and J ends, which lost 7 bases and 0 bases, there was a span of 16 bases. Germline V CDR1 and CDR2: MDHEN, SYDVKM. The CDR3 nucleotides are TGTGCCAGCATCCCTTGGGGGGTCTATAGCAATCAGCCCCAGCATTTT. Translation: CASIPWGVYSNQPQHF.

The J gene is TRBJ2-7, the V gene TRBV6-2 or TRBV6-3; 9 positions agree with TRBD2. The CDR3 extends over 16 amino acids. V gave up 2 bases and J gave up 4 bases; unmatched junction bases: 9. In germline, CDR1 is MNHEY, CDR2 SVGEGT. In DNA, the CDR3 is TGTGCCAGCAGTTACCCCTCCGTGCGGGAGGGGTACGAGCAGTACTTC. This encodes CASSYPSVREGYEQYF.

This clone was seen only once. This chain links TRBV19 with TRBJ2-7; D is possibly TRBD1 (6 bases). CDR3 size: 13 residues. V lost 4 bases, J lost 1 base, and 8 bases lay in between. CDR1 LNHDA and CDR2 SQIVND come from the germline V gene (reference sequence). The CDR3 here is CASSTQGSYEQYF. The CDR3 DNA is TGTGCCAGTAGTACCCAGGGGTCCTACGAGCAGTACTTC.

This clone has just one count. The chain recombines TRBV19 with TRBJ2-7, with 9 bases aligning to TRBD2. This CDR3 has 14 amino acids. Germline V CDR1 and CDR2: LNHDA, SQIVND (reference sequence). V trimming: 5 bases; J trimming: 2 bases; junction bases outside the gene matches: 4. The CDR3 region is CASSSGTSTYEQYF. The CDR3, as DNA: TGTGCCAGTAGTTCCGGGACTAGCACCTACGAGCAGTACTTC.

This rearrangement joins TRBV18 to TRBJ1-4; D is possibly TRBD1 (5 bases). The V and J ends lost 3 bases and 5 bases respectively, with 7 bases between them. This CDR3 spans 13 amino acids. The V gene's germline CDR1 is KGHSH and CDR2 LQKENI. The CDR3 region is CASSPGRNEKLFF. For the CDR3, the DNA is TGTGCCAGCTCACCGGGGCGGAATGAAAAACTGTTTTTT. Based on the CDR3 plus reference TRBV18 and TRBJ1-4, the full variable domain is NAGVMQNPRHLVRRRGQEARLRCSPMKGHSHVYWYRQLPEEGLKFMVYLQKENIIDESGMPKERFSAEFPKEGPSILRIQQVVRGDSAAYFCASSPGRNEKLFFGSGTQLSVL.

The chain joins TRBV29-1 to TRBJ2-5; no reliable D call. CDR1 is SQVTM, CDR2 ANQGSEA, per germline. Trimming cost V 4 bases and J 2 bases, with 5 bases left between them. This CDR3 is 11 amino acids long. CDR3 protein: CSVGLQETQYF. The CDR3 DNA is TGCAGCGTTGGACTTCAAGAGACCCAGTACTTC. Filled out from reference TRBV29-1 and TRBJ2-5, the complete variable domain reads SAVISQKPSRDICQRGTSLTIQCQVDSQVTMMFWYRQQPGQSLTLIATANQGSEATYESGFVIDKFPISRPNLTFSTLTVSNMSPEDSSIYLCSVGLQETQYFGPGTRLLVL.

The gene calls are TRBV28 and TRBJ2-2; 7 nucleotides align to TRBD1. Unmatched junction bases numbered 13, after V lost 6 bases and J lost 0 bases. Looked up from germline, CDR1 is MDHEN and CDR2 is SYDVKM. CDR3 length: 18 residues. CDR3 nucleotide sequence: TGTGCCAGCAGCCCTATCTTCTTTACAGGGGCGAACACCGGGGAGCTGTTTTTT. Translation: CASSPIFFTGANTGELFF.

The J gene is TRBJ2-3, the V gene TRBV7-2; possibly TRBD2 for D (5 bases). Trimming removed 6 bases at V and 4 bases at J, with 17 bases between. The CDR3 consists of 15 residues. The V gene's germline CDR1 is SGHTA and CDR2 FQGNSA. Here the CDR3 reads CASSPAGPGADTQYF. CDR3 DNA sequence: TGTGCCAGCAGTCCTGCGGGCCCCGGGGCAGATACGCAGTATTTT. Supplemented by reference TRBV7-2 and TRBJ2-3, the full variable domain reads GAGVSQSPSNKVTEKGKDVELRCDPISGHTALYWYRQSLGQGLEFLIYFQGNSAPDKSGLPSDRFSAERTGGSVSTLTIQRTQQEDSAVYLCASSPAGPGADTQYFGPGTRLTVL.

V is TRBV19 and J is TRBJ2-7, with 10 bases identical to TRBD2. The junction had 3 bases not matched to a gene; V was cut back by 6 bases and J by 1 base. The CDR3 runs to 14 residues. Germline CDR1 and CDR2: LNHDA and SQIVND (reference sequence). This CDR3 is CASRRGLASYEQYF. In DNA, the CDR3 is TGTGCCAGTAGACGGGGACTAGCGTCCTACGAGCAGTACTTC.

The chain uses TRBV29-1 and TRBJ1-4, with 9 bases matching TRBD1. From germline, CDR1 is SQVTM and CDR2 ANQGSEA. J gave up 7 bases and V 4 bases, and 4 bases lay outside the gene matches. The CDR3 sequence is 13 residues long. CDR3 sequence reads: CSVADRGSEKLFF. CDR3 in DNA: TGCAGCGTTGCGGACAGGGGAAGTGAAAAACTGTTTTTT.